This TCR beta chain was captured by sequencing in a study of OX40 agonist ivuxolimab in advanced cancers. Deletions cut 0 bases from V and 1 base from J, with 19 bases between. Germline lookup yields CDR1 SGHAT and CDR2 FQNNGV. The CDR3 has 20 amino acids. About this clone itself: Its matching antigen is unknown.

General study results and limits: Mean expanded clone counts were higher in CD8+ than CD4+ T cells. There was clonal expansion of CD4+ and CD8+ blood T cells by week 6 at 0.1 to 3.0 mg/kg. It was not determined which antigens were specifically recognized by the peripheral T cells that had undergone clonal expansion.

This table comes from immunoSEQ multiplex PCR, and its TCRdb copy is limited to in-frame clones, with some not included. The sample shows about 64,000 clones, approximately 90% of them seen only once. Source: CD4+ or CD8+ T cells sorted from blood, taken in a trial of the OX40 agonist ivuxolimab. The receptor was isolated from an adult with an advanced solid tumor such as melanoma, head and neck, liver or kidney cancer. J is TRBJ2-6 and V is TRBV11-2, with D maybe TRBD2 (6 bases). In DNA, the CDR3 is TGTGCCAGCAGCTTAGAGTTGATTGGGACTGTTAGGTCTGGGGCCAACGTCCTGACTTTC. As protein: CASSLELIGTVRSGANVLTF.